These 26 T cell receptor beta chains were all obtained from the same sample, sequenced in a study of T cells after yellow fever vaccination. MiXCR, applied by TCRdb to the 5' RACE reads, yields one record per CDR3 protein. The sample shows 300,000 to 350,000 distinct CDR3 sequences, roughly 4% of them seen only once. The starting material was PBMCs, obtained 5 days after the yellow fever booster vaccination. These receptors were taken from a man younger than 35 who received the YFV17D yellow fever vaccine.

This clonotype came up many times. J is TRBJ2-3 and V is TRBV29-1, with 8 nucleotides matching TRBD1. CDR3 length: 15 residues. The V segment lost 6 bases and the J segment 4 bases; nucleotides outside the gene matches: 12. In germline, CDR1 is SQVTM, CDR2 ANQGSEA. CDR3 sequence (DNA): TGCAGCGTGGTGAGGACAGGGAATTTGCCAGATACGCAGTATTTT. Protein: CSVVRTGNLPDTQYF.

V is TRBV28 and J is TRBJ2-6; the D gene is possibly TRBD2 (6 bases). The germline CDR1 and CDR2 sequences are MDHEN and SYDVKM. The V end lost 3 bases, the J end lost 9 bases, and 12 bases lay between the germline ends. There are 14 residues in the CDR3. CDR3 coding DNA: TGTGCCAGCAGTTTCTATCGGGGAGGCAACGTCCTGACTTTC. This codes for CASSFYRGGNVLTF.

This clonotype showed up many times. This chain's CDR3 is CASSQGGPTGNEQFF. The CDR3 DNA sequence: TGTGCCAGCAGCCAAGGCGGGCCCACGGGCAATGAGCAGTTCTTC. This chain links TRBV4-2 with TRBJ2-1; weak D call: TRBD2 (5 bases). Between the trimmed V and J ends, which lost 1 base and 6 bases, there was a span of 13 bases. This CDR3 has 15 amino acids. Germline V gene sequence: CDR1 LGHNA, CDR2 YNFKEQ.

CDR3 in DNA: TGTGCCTGGAGGGCACAGGGGATGAACACTGAAGCTTTCTTT. This gives the protein CAWRAQGMNTEAFF. The chain carries TRBV30 and TRBJ1-1; 7 bases map to TRBD1. CDR1 is GTSNPN, CDR2 SVGIG, per germline (reference sequence). V gave up 3 bases and J gave up 0 bases; unmatched junction bases: 4. The CDR3 is 14 residues long.

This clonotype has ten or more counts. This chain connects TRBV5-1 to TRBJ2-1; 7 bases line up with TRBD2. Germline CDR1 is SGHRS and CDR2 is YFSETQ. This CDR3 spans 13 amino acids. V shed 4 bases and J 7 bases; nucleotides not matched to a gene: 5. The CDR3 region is CASSGGGYNEQFF. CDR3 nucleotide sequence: TGCGCCAGCAGCGGGGGGGGATATAATGAGCAGTTCTTC.

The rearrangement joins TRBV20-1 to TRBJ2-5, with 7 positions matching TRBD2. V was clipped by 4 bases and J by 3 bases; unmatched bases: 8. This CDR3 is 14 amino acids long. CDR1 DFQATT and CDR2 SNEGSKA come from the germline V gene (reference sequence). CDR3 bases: TGCAGTGCTACTTGGGGGGGACCCAAAGAGACCCAGTACTTC. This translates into CSATWGGPKETQYF.

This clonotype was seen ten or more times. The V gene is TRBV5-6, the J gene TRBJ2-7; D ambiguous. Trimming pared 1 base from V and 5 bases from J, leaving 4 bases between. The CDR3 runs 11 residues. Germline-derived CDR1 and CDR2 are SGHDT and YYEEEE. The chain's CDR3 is CASSLYHEQYF. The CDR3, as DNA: TGTGCCAGCAGCTTGTATCACGAGCAGTACTTC. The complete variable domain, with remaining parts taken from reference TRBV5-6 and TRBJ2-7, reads DAGVTQSPTHLIKTRGQQVTLRCSPKSGHDTVSWYQQALGQGPQFIFQYYEEEERQRGNFPDRFSGHQFPNYSSELNVNALLLGDSALYLCASSLYHEQYFGPGTRLTVT.

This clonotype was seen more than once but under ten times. CDR3 region: CASSDRGPGYGYTF. The CDR3 bases are TGCGCCAGCAGCGACAGGGGGCCGGGCTATGGCTACACCTTC. This chain joins TRBV5-1 and TRBJ1-2; 10 nucleotides agree with TRBD1. This CDR3 comprises 14 residues. V shed 4 bases, J shed 4 bases, and the junction held 4 bases outside the gene matches. Germline V gene lookup returns CDR1 SGHRS and CDR2 YFSETQ.

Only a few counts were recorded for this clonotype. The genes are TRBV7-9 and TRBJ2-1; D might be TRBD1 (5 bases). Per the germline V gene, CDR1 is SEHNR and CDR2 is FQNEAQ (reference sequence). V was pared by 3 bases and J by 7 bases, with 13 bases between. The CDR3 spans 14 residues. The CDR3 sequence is CASSFRVLQNEQFF. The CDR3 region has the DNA TGTGCCAGCAGCTTCAGGGTATTGCAAAATGAGCAGTTCTTC.

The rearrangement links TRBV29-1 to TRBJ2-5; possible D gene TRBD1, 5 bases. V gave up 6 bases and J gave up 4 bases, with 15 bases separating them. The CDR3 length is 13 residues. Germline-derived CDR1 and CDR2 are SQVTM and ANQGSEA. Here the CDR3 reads CSVLTGGAETQYF. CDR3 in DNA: TGCAGCGTCCTCACAGGTGGCGCAGAGACCCAGTACTTC.

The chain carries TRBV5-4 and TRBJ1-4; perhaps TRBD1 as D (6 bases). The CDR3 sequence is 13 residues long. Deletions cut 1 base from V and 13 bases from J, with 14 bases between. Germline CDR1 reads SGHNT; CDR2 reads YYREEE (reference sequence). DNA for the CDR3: TGTGCCAGCAGCTTGCGTGAGGGGGAGAGACTGTTTTTT. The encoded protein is CASSLREGERLFF. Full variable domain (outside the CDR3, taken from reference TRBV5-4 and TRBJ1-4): ETGVTQSPTHLIKTRGQQVTLRCSSQSGHNTVSWYQQALGQGPQFIFQYYREEENGRGNFPPRFSGLQFPNYSSELNVNALELDDSALYLCASSLREGERLFFGSGTQLSVL.

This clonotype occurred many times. For the CDR3, the DNA is TGCGCCAGCAGCCCCCGTACAGGTGACACCGGGGAGCTGTTTTTT. Its translation: CASSPRTGDTGELFF. V and J are TRBV5-1 and TRBJ2-2; maybe TRBD1 (5 bases). The V and J ends lost 4 bases and 3 bases respectively, with 13 bases between them. Per germline, CDR1 SGHRS and CDR2 YFSETQ. The CDR3 is 15 residues long.

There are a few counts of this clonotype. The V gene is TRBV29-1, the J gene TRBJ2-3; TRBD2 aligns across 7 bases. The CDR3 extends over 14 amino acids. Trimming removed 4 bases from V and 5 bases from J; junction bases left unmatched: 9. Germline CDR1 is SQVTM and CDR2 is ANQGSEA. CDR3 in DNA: TGCAGCGTTGTAGAGCGGGGTGGCGGAGATACGCAGTATTTT. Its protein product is CSVVERGGGDTQYF.

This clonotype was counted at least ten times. CDR3 sequence: CASSYWAPKGGSSITEAFF. In DNA, the CDR3 is TGTGCCAGCAGTTACTGGGCCCCCAAGGGGGGCTCGTCAATCACTGAAGCTTTCTTT. V is TRBV6-5 and J is TRBJ1-1, with D perhaps matching TRBD1 (6 bases). Trimming shortened V by 1 base and J by 4 bases, and 25 bases separated the two germline ends. CDR1 and CDR2 from the germline V gene are MNHEY and SVGAGI. This CDR3 spans 19 amino acids.

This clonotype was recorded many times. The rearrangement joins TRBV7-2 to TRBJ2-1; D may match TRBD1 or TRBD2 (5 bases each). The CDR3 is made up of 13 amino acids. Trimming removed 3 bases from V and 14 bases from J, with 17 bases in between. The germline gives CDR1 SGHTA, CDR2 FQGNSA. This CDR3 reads CASSFGGSPLKFF. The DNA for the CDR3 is TGTGCCAGCAGCTTTGGGGGTAGCCCTTTAAAGTTCTTC.

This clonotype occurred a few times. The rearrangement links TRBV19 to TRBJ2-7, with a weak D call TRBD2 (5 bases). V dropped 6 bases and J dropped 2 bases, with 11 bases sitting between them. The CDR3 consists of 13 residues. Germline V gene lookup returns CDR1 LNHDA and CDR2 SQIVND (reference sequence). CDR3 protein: CASRRATPYEQYV. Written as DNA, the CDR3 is TGTGCCAGTAGGCGGGCGACTCCCTACGAGCAGTACGTC.

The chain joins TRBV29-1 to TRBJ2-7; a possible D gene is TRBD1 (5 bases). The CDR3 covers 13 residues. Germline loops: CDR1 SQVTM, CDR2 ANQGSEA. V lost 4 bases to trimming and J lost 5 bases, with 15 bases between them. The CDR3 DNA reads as TGCAGCGTTGTGTGGGCACAGGTCCACGAGCAGTACTTC. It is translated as CSVVWAQVHEQYF.

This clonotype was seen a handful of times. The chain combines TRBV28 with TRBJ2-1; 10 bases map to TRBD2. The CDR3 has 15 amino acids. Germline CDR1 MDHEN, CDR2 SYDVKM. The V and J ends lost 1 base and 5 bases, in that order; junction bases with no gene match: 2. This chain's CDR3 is CASSLYTSGDNEQFF. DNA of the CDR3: TGTGCCAGCAGTTTATATACTAGCGGGGACAATGAGCAGTTCTTC.

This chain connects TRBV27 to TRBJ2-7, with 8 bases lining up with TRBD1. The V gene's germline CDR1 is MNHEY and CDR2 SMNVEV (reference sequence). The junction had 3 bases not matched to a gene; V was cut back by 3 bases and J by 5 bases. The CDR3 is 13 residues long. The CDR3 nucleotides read TGTGCCAGCAGTTTGACAGGGGCAAACGAGCAGTACTTC. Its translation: CASSLTGANEQYF.

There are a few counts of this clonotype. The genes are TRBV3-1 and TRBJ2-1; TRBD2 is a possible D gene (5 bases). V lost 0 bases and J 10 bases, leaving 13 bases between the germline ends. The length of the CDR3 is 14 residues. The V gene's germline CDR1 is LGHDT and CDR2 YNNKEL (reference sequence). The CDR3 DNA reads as TGTGCCAGCAGCCAAGATGGACTTGGTGGGGAGCAGTTCTTC. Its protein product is CASSQDGLGGEQFF.

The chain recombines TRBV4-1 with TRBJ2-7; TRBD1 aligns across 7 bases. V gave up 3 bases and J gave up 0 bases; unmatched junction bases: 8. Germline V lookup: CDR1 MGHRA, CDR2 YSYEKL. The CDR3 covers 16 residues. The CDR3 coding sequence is TGCGCCAGCAGCCAGCAAGGACAGGTCCCCTCCTACGAGCAGTACTTC. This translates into CASSQQGQVPSYEQYF.

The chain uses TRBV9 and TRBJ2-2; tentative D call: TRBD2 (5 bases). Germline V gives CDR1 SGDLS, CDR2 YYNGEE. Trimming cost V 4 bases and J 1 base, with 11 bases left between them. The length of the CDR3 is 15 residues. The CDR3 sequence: CASSTGLKNTGELFF. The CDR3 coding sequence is TGTGCCAGCAGCACTGGACTGAAGAACACCGGGGAGCTGTTTTTT.

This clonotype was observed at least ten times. This CDR3 is CASSTSSYNEQFF. The CDR3 nucleotides read TGTGCCAGCAGCACTAGCTCCTACAATGAGCAGTTCTTC. V is TRBV6-5 and J is TRBJ2-1; TRBD2 might be the D (5 bases). Germline lookup yields CDR1 MNHEY and CDR2 SVGAGI. Trimming removed 6 bases at V and 0 bases at J, with 6 bases between. This CDR3 contains 13 residues.

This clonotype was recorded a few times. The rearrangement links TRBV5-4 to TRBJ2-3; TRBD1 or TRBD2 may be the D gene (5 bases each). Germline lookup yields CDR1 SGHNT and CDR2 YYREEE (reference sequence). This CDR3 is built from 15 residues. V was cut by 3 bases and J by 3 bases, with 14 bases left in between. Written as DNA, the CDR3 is TGTGCCAGCAGCTCGCCTGGGGGAGTGACAGATACGCAGTATTTT. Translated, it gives CASSSPGGVTDTQYF. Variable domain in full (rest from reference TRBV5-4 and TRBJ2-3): ETGVTQSPTHLIKTRGQQVTLRCSSQSGHNTVSWYQQALGQGPQFIFQYYREEENGRGNFPPRFSGLQFPNYSSELNVNALELDDSALYLCASSSPGGVTDTQYFGPGTRLTVL.

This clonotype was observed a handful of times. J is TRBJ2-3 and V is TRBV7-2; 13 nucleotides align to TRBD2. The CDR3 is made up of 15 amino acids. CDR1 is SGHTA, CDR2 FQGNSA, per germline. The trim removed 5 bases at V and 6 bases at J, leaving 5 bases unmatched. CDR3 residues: CASSPWGLAGDTQYF. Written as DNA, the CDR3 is TGTGCCAGCAGCCCTTGGGGACTAGCGGGGGATACGCAGTATTTT.

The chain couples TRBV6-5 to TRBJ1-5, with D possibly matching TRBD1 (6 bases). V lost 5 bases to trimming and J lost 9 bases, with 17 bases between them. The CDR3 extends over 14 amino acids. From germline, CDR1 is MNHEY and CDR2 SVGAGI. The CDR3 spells CASSPAGAGWPQHF. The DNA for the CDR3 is TGTGCCAGCAGTCCGGCGGGGGCTGGTTGGCCCCAGCATTTT.